This is a list of T cell receptor beta chains from one sample in a study of technical replicates of blood from a few donors. This table comes from immunoSEQ multiplex PCR, and its TCRdb copy is limited to in-frame clones, with some not included. The sample has around 80,000 clones; roughly 90% are singletons. Specimen: T cells isolated from PBMCs. All receptors derive from a human donor in good health. The CDR3 runs from the conserved cysteine through the conserved F or W. Each record gives: D gene, clone size, V gene, J gene, CDR3 protein, CDR3 DNA. A D gene is named only where the DNA matches it firmly. For some rows the clone size is stated as once, few or many, or as a class when expanded; others skip it.

>TRBD1|-|TRBV19|TRBJ1-5
CASRFTGTGGNQPQHF
TGTGCCAGTAGATTTACCGGGACAGGGGGCAATCAGCCCCAGCATTTT
>-|few|TRBV10-1|TRBJ2-7
CASSDKGPSFDEQYF
TGCGCCAGCAGTGATAAGGGGCCCTCCTTCGACGAGCAGTACTTC
>TRBD1|-|TRBV13|TRBJ2-1
CASSLPSLTGGIYNEQFF
TGTGCCAGCAGCTTACCCAGCCTGACAGGGGGGATCTACAATGAGCAGTTCTTC
>-|-|TRBV27|TRBJ1-1
CASSFDAANTEAFF
TGTGCCAGCAGTTTTGATGCGGCTAACACTGAAGCTTTCTTT
>-|-|TRBV7-2|TRBJ1-1
CASSVTVSSPEAFF
TGTGCCAGCAGCGTGACAGTGAGTTCTCCTGAAGCTTTCTTT
>-|-|TRBV19|TRBJ2-7
CASSTGNYEQYF
TGTGCCAGTAGTACCGGGAACTACGAGCAGTACTTC
>TRBD1|-|TRBV4-1|TRBJ2-7
CASSQPGQGPDEQYF
TGCGCCAGCAGCCAACCGGGACAGGGTCCCGACGAGCAGTACTTC
>TRBD2|-|TRBV30|TRBJ2-7
CAWSNPSGITYEQYF
TGTGCCTGGAGTAACCCGAGCGGGATAACCTACGAGCAGTACTTC
>TRBD1|once|TRBV2|TRBJ2-1
CASSGTVNNEQFF
TGTGCCAGCTCCGGGACAGTGAACAATGAGCAGTTCTTC
>TRBD1|-|TRBV28|TRBJ2-3
CASSLGTGGFTDTQYF
TGTGCCAGCAGTTTGGGTACAGGGGGGTTTACAGATACGCAGTATTTT
>-|-|TRBV2|TRBJ2-7
CARVRLEGSYEQYF
TGTGCCAGAGTCCGACTAGAGGGTTCCTACGAGCAGTACTTC
>-|-|TRBV5-1|TRBJ2-3
CASSLDSSSTDTQYF
TGCGCCAGCAGCTTAGACAGTTCTAGCACAGATACGCAGTATTTT
>-|-|TRBV28|TRBJ2-5
CASSFVGRDETQYF
TGTGCCAGCAGTTTTGTGGGCAGGGATGAGACCCAGTACTTC
>-|-|TRBV10-3|TRBJ1-1
CAISESTKTNTEAFF
TGTGCCATCAGTGAGTCGACTAAAACGAACACTGAAGCTTTCTTT
>-|-|TRBV28|TRBJ2-3
CASSPTTGTDTQYF
TGTGCCAGCAGTCCAACGACAGGCACAGATACGCAGTATTTT
>-|-|TRBV7-8|TRBJ2-7
CATLISYEQYF
TGTGCCACCCTTATCTCCTACGAGCAGTACTTC
>-|once|TRBV30|TRBJ2-5
CACTDGEGGQETQYF
TGTGCCTGCACCGACGGTGAAGGAGGCCAAGAGACCCAGTACTTC
>-|-|TRBV14|TRBJ2-1
CASSQDRRKEQFF
TGTGCCAGCAGCCAAGACAGGCGTAAGGAGCAGTTCTTC
>TRBD1|-|TRBV15|TRBJ1-5
CATSSQQGLGQPQHF
TGTGCCACCAGCAGTCAACAGGGGCTCGGTCAGCCCCAGCATTTT
>-|-|TRBV29-1|TRBJ2-7
CSGISGVNREQYF
TGCAGCGGCATATCAGGGGTAAATCGCGAGCAGTACTTC
>-|-|TRBV27|TRBJ1-1
CASSLYSGTFRDTEAFF
TGTGCCAGCAGTTTATATTCAGGTACCTTCAGGGACACTGAAGCTTTCTTT
>TRBD1|-|TRBV5-4|TRBJ1-1
CASSTPGQLGEAFF
TGTGCCAGCAGCACGCCGGGACAGCTAGGAGAAGCTTTCTTT
>-|-|TRBV7-6|TRBJ1-1
CASSLSVWNTEAFF
TGTGCCAGCAGCTTGTCAGTTTGGAACACTGAAGCTTTCTTT
>-|-|TRBV27|TRBJ2-2
CASSFTGTGELFF
TGTGCCAGCAGTTTCACAGGAACCGGGGAGCTGTTTTTT
>TRBD2|-|TRBV28|TRBJ2-2
CASSWTSGIANTGELFF
TGTGCCAGCAGTTGGACTAGCGGCATTGCGAACACCGGGGAGCTGTTTTTT
>-|-|TRBV5-4|TRBJ1-1
CASTGGMNTEAFF
TGTGCCAGCACGGGGGGGATGAACACTGAAGCTTTCTTT
>TRBD1|-|TRBV7-2|TRBJ1-2
CASSLAWTGKYDGYTF
TGTGCCAGCAGCTTAGCCTGGACAGGGAAATATGATGGCTACACCTTC
>TRBD1|-|TRBV7-9|TRBJ1-2
CASSLAMGQGYGYTF
TGTGCCAGCAGCTTAGCCATGGGACAGGGCTATGGCTACACCTTC
>-|-|TRBV19|TRBJ2-1
CASSISDSGYNEQFF
TGTGCCAGTAGTATATCCGATAGCGGATACAATGAGCAGTTCTTC
>-|-|TRBV11-2|TRBJ1-1
CASSLDRDFEAFF
TGTGCCAGCAGCTTAGACAGGGACTTCGAAGCTTTCTTT
>TRBD1|-|TRBV6-5|TRBJ1-2
CASSYSMTGGYGYTF
TGTGCCAGCAGTTACTCGATGACAGGGGGGTATGGCTACACCTTC
>-|once|TRBV6-5|TRBJ2-4
CASSYAPGLAKNIQYF
TGTGCCAGCAGTTACGCCCCGGGACTAGCCAAAAACATTCAGTACTTC
>TRBD2|-|TRBV4-1|TRBJ2-7
CASSLTSGPYEQYF
TGCGCCAGCAGCCTCACTAGCGGACCCTACGAGCAGTACTTC
>-|-|TRBV4-1|TRBJ2-5
CASSQLEGGYETQYF
TGCGCCAGCAGCCAACTTGAGGGTGGGTACGAGACCCAGTACTTC
>-|-|TRBV5-8|TRBJ2-3
CASSLDAGPTDTQYF
TGTGCCAGCAGCTTGGACGCGGGGCCCACAGATACGCAGTATTTT
>-|few|TRBV30|TRBJ1-1
CAWSSRNTEAFF
TGTGCCTGGAGTTCGAGGAACACTGAAGCTTTCTTT
>-|-|TRBV30|TRBJ1-2
CAWLVTRSGYTF
TGTGCCTGGCTAGTCACGAGGTCTGGCTACACCTTC
>-|-|TRBV7-9|TRBJ2-3
CASSSQTNPHTDTQYF
TGTGCCAGCAGCTCCCAGACAAACCCCCATACAGATACGCAGTATTTT
>-|-|TRBV5-4|TRBJ2-2
CASRYQGNTGELFF
TGTGCCAGCAGATATCAGGGGAACACCGGGGAGCTGTTTTTT
>-|once|TRBV4-2|TRBJ2-5
CASSQAGRAKETQYF
TGTGCCAGCAGCCAAGCAGGCAGGGCCAAAGAGACCCAGTACTTC
>-|-|TRBV5-1|TRBJ2-1
CASSVISPSSYNEQFF
TGCGCCAGCAGCGTGATATCCCCGAGCTCCTACAATGAGCAGTTCTTC
>-|once|TRBV19|TRBJ1-1
CASSGAVMNTEAFF
TGTGCCAGTAGTGGAGCTGTCATGAACACTGAAGCTTTCTTT
>-|-|TRBV10-3|TRBJ1-1
CAIKAGRTEAFF
TGTGCCATCAAAGCAGGTCGCACTGAAGCTTTCTTT
>-|-|TRBV7-2|TRBJ2-1
CASSFLNEQFF
TGTGCCAGCAGCTTCTTGAATGAGCAGTTCTTC
>-|-|TRBV18|TRBJ1-1
CASSLQGTEAFF
TGTGCCAGCTCACTACAGGGTACTGAAGCTTTCTTT